This section outlines one T cell receptor beta chain sequence together with its context. Its antigen is not identified. The data were obtained in a study of early T cells in non-severe SARS-CoV-2 infection. The wider study: The chains were unpaired, and the sequenced material was bulk RNA from unsorted whole blood.

This CDR3 spans 15 amino acids. J lost 7 bases, V lost 4 bases, and 7 bases had no gene match. Germline CDR1 reads MNHNY; CDR2 reads SVGAGI (reference sequence). Points from the study as a whole: The matching step, a VDJdb search, favored anti-spike CD8 responses and missed private and CD4 specificities.

The TCR library protocol was used to attach unique molecular identifiers. These identifiers were attached to individual cDNA molecules. TCRdb re-analysed the 5' RACE reads in MiXCR, keeping a single row per CDR3 protein. The table includes more than 55,000 distinct CDR3 sequences, around 5.7% detected once. Sequenced material: whole blood, taken at baseline. The receptor's source is an adult who was a healthcare worker with PCR-confirmed SARS-CoV-2 infection or an uninfected control (not recorded which). The chain recombines TRBV6-6 with TRBJ1-6; 7 nucleotides agree with TRBD1. CDR3 protein: CASSFDRAGNSPLHF. The CDR3 nucleotides read TGTGCCAGCAGTTTCGACAGGGCGGGGAATTCACCCCTCCACTTT.